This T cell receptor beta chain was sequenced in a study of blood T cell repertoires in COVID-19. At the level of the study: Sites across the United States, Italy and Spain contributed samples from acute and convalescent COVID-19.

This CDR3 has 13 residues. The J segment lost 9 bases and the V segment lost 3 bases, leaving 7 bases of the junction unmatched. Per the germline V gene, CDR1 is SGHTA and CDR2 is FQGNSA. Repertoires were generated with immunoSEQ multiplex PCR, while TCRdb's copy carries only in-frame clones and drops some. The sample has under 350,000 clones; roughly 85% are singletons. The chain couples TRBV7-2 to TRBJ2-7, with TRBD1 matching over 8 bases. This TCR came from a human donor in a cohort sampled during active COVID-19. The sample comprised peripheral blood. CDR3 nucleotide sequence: TGTGCCAGCAGCTTGGACAGGGTTCAGGGGCAGTACTTC. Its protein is CASSLDRVQGQYF. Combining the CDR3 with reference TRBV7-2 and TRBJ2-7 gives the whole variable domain GAGVSQSPSNKVTEKGKDVELRCDPISGHTALYWYRQSLGQGLEFLIYFQGNSAPDKSGLPSDRFSAERTGGSVSTLTIQRTQQEDSAVYLCASSLDRVQGQYFGPGTRLTVT.